The rows below give T cell receptor beta chains drawn from one sample of a study of human T cells and chemical hapten exposure. TCRdb reanalysed the RACE reads using MiXCR and keeps one entry per CDR3 protein. The repertoire has more than 300,000 distinct CDR3 sequences, 5.1% of them found once; the top ten carry 2.5% to 3%. Here the sequenced sample was whole blood, taken in connection with sensitization to the hapten diphenylcyclopropenone (DPC). The origin of the receptors is a woman aged 45-65 years with alopecia areata. Some clones in this sample may be carry-over from other donors' samples. Each CDR3 is given with its conserved first and last residue. Fields, in order: D gene, V gene, J gene, clone size, CDR3 DNA, CDR3 protein. The D gene is left open where the match is weak. Expanded clones get a size class; other rows say once, few or many, or leave the size out.

D: .; V: TRBV13; J: TRBJ2-4; size: few; DNA: TGTGCCAGCAGCTTCTCAGGGGTTGATGCCGGGGACATTCAGTACTTC; CDR3: CASSFSGVDAGDIQYF
D: .; V: TRBV5-4; J: TRBJ2-7; size: many; DNA: TGTGCCAGCAGCGAAGGTACGACCTACGAGCAGTACTTC; CDR3: CASSEGTTYEQYF
D: TRBD2; V: TRBV7-2; J: TRBJ2-4; size: few; DNA: TGTGCCAGCAGCCCTATCGGGACTAGCGGGGGGGGACTAGCCAAAAACATTCAGTACTTC; CDR3: CASSPIGTSGGGLAKNIQYF
D: TRBD2; V: TRBV24-1; J: TRBJ2-1; size: .; DNA: TGTGCCACCAGTGAGACCGGGACTAGCGGGAGGGGTGAGCAGTTCTTC; CDR3: CATSETGTSGRGEQFF
D: TRBD1; V: TRBV6-5; J: TRBJ2-3; size: many; DNA: TGTGCCAGCAGTTACTCGGTCGGGACAGCTAGCACAGATACGCAGTATTTT; CDR3: CASSYSVGTASTDTQYF
D: .; V: TRBV27; J: TRBJ1-5; size: few; DNA: TGTGCCAGCAGTTTGGGTTTCCATCAGCCCCAGCATTTT; CDR3: CASSLGFHQPQHF
D: .; V: TRBV12-3/TRBV12-4; J: TRBJ2-1; size: few; DNA: TGTGCCAGCAGTTTTCGCGCCTACAATGAGCAGTTCTTC; CDR3: CASSFRAYNEQFF
D: .; V: TRBV15; J: TRBJ2-3; size: many; DNA: TGTGCCACCAGCGGGAGCGGCACAGATACGCAGTATTTT; CDR3: CATSGSGTDTQYF
D: .; V: TRBV6-5; J: TRBJ1-1; size: many; DNA: TGTGCCAGCAGTAATACAAACACTGAAGCTTTCTTT; CDR3: CASSNTNTEAFF
D: TRBD1; V: TRBV20-1; J: TRBJ1-1; size: many; DNA: TGCAGTACGACAGGGTCTGAAGCTTTCTTT; CDR3: CSTTGSEAFF
D: .; V: TRBV12-3/TRBV12-4; J: TRBJ1-1; size: .; DNA: TGTGCCAGCAGTTTAGGTCCAACAGGGAGGACTGAAGCTTTCTTT; CDR3: CASSLGPTGRTEAFF
D: .; V: TRBV20-1; J: TRBJ1-5; size: .; DNA: TGCAGTGCTAGAGATCGGGGATGGGATAGCAATCAGCCCCAGCATTTT; CDR3: CSARDRGWDSNQPQHF
D: TRBD2; V: TRBV4-1; J: TRBJ2-4; size: .; DNA: TGCGCCAGCAGCTTCATGGCTAGCGGGGGGGCCGTGAACATTCAGTACTTC; CDR3: CASSFMASGGAVNIQYF
D: .; V: TRBV10-3; J: TRBJ2-1; size: many; DNA: TGTGCCATCAGCCGGGACCCTAGGGACAATGAGCAGTTCTTC; CDR3: CAISRDPRDNEQFF
D: .; V: TRBV6-2/TRBV6-3; J: TRBJ1-5; size: many; DNA: TGTGCCAGCAGCTCCGATGGCAGAGCCCAGCATTTT; CDR3: CASSSDGRAQHF
D: TRBD1; V: TRBV28; J: TRBJ1-5; size: .; DNA: TGTGCCAGCAGTTTGTTCGGACAGGGTAATCAGCCCCAGCATTTT; CDR3: CASSLFGQGNQPQHF
D: TRBD2; V: TRBV29-1; J: TRBJ2-5; size: many; DNA: TGCAGCGGGACCCGCCCTAGCGGGAGAAGTGAGACCCAGTACTTC; CDR3: CSGTRPSGRSETQYF
D: .; V: TRBV2; J: TRBJ2-3; size: many; DNA: TGTGCCAGCAGTGTAGGACAGACTAGCACAGATACGCAGTATTTT; CDR3: CASSVGQTSTDTQYF
D: .; V: TRBV27; J: TRBJ2-6; size: many; DNA: TGTGCCAGCAGTTTAGGAGGGCAGTATAGCTCTGGGGCCAACGTCCTGACTTTC; CDR3: CASSLGGQYSSGANVLTF
D: .; V: TRBV7-9; J: TRBJ2-7; size: few; DNA: TGTGCCAGCAGCTCCAACTTCGAGCAGTACTTC; CDR3: CASSSNFEQYF
D: .; V: TRBV27; J: TRBJ2-6; size: many; DNA: TGTGCCAGCAGTCAGTACTCTGGGGCCAACGTCCTGACTTTC; CDR3: CASSQYSGANVLTF
D: TRBD1; V: TRBV7-6; J: TRBJ2-7; size: many; DNA: TGTGCCAGCAGTCCCAGGGGGACAAATCGGAACGAGCAGTACTTC; CDR3: CASSPRGTNRNEQYF
D: .; V: TRBV5-4; J: TRBJ2-1; size: many; DNA: TGTGCCAGCAGCTTGGGGTGGGAGTCCTACAATGAGCAGTTCTTC; CDR3: CASSLGWESYNEQFF
D: .; V: TRBV28; J: TRBJ1-1; size: few; DNA: TGTGCCAGCAGCCCTGGTCACCCTATGAACACTGAAGCTTTCTTT; CDR3: CASSPGHPMNTEAFF
D: .; V: TRBV29-1; J: TRBJ1-2; size: few; DNA: TGCAGCGTTGTCGGGGGGGCGCTGGATTCTTATGGCTACACCTTC; CDR3: CSVVGGALDSYGYTF
D: .; V: TRBV11-2; J: TRBJ2-5; size: few; DNA: TGTGCCAGCAGCTTATCGACGGGGGCCCAAGAGACCCAGTACTTC; CDR3: CASSLSTGAQETQYF
D: TRBD1; V: TRBV2; J: TRBJ1-6; size: .; DNA: TGTGCCAGCAGTGAAGTGGGGACAGCTAATTCACCCCTCCACTTT; CDR3: CASSEVGTANSPLHF
D: .; V: TRBV2; J: TRBJ2-1; size: many; DNA: TGTGCCAGCAGGGGGGGCCAGGGCTCCTACAATGAGCAGTTCTTC; CDR3: CASRGGQGSYNEQFF
D: .; V: TRBV15; J: TRBJ1-1; size: few; DNA: TGTGCCACCAGCAGAGTTGGGGGGGAAGCTTTCTTT; CDR3: CATSRVGGEAFF
D: .; V: TRBV28; J: TRBJ2-5; size: .; DNA: TGTGCCAGCAGTCTGTCGAGGGGGGAAGAGACCCAGTACTTC; CDR3: CASSLSRGEETQYF
D: TRBD2; V: TRBV24-1; J: TRBJ2-1; size: many; DNA: TGTGCCACCAGTGACCGAAAGACTAGCGCTGTCGATGAGCAGTTCTTC; CDR3: CATSDRKTSAVDEQFF
D: .; V: TRBV2; J: TRBJ2-1; size: few; DNA: TGTGCCAGCAGTGAAGCGGGGGGCTATTACAATGAGCAGTTCTTC; CDR3: CASSEAGGYYNEQFF
D: .; V: TRBV5-6; J: TRBJ2-3; size: few; DNA: TGTGCCAGCAGCTTGATCGCTTACCCCACAGATACGCAGTATTTT; CDR3: CASSLIAYPTDTQYF
D: .; V: TRBV29-1; J: TRBJ1-1; size: many; DNA: TGCAGCGTCCCGGACAGCGCGAATGAAGCTTTCTTT; CDR3: CSVPDSANEAFF
D: .; V: TRBV28; J: TRBJ1-3; size: .; DNA: TGTGCCAGCAGTGTACAGCCCTCTGGAAACACCATATATTTT; CDR3: CASSVQPSGNTIYF
D: .; V: TRBV4-2; J: TRBJ2-3; size: few; DNA: TGTGCCAGCAGCCAAGGGTCTGGAGGTGGGGATACGCAGTATTTT; CDR3: CASSQGSGGGDTQYF
D: TRBD2; V: TRBV20-1; J: TRBJ2-4; size: many; DNA: TGCAGTGCTAGTCTTCTTAGCGGGGAGAGATGGAACATTCAGTACTTC; CDR3: CSASLLSGERWNIQYF
D: .; V: TRBV9; J: TRBJ2-6; size: .; DNA: TGTGCCAGCAGCGTAGGGGGGCAGGGCATCTCTGGGGCCAACGTCCTGACTTTC; CDR3: CASSVGGQGISGANVLTF
D: .; V: TRBV6-1; J: TRBJ1-2; size: many; DNA: TGTGCCAGCACCCCCGACAGAAACTATGGCTACACCTTC; CDR3: CASTPDRNYGYTF
D: .; V: TRBV18; J: TRBJ1-1; size: many; DNA: TGTGCCAGCTCAACAGGACGTGAAGCTTTCTTT; CDR3: CASSTGREAFF
D: .; V: TRBV6-2/TRBV6-3; J: TRBJ1-5; size: few; DNA: TGTGCCTCCCGACATGAAAATCAGCCCCAGCATTTT; CDR3: CASRHENQPQHF
D: TRBD1; V: TRBV7-9; J: TRBJ2-7; size: few; DNA: TGTGCCAGCAGAGGACAGGGGGCGGATGAGCAGTACTTC; CDR3: CASRGQGADEQYF
D: TRBD2; V: TRBV5-1; J: TRBJ2-5; size: few; DNA: TGCGCCAGCAGCTCGGAAATAGCGGGGGAAGAGACCCAGTACTTC; CDR3: CASSSEIAGEETQYF
D: TRBD1; V: TRBV29-1; J: TRBJ1-1; size: many; DNA: TGCAGCGAGAGGACAGGGATGAACACTGAAGCTTTCTTT; CDR3: CSERTGMNTEAFF
D: TRBD1; V: TRBV6-2/TRBV6-3; J: TRBJ1-1; size: .; DNA: TGTGCCAGCAGTTATTCGACAGGGTTGGACACTGAAGCTTTCTTT; CDR3: CASSYSTGLDTEAFF
D: TRBD2; V: TRBV12-3/TRBV12-4; J: TRBJ2-1; size: .; DNA: TGTGCCAGCAGTTCCGCCGGGACTAGATTGAATGAGCAGTTCTTC; CDR3: CASSSAGTRLNEQFF
D: .; V: TRBV27; J: TRBJ2-7; size: .; DNA: TGTGCCAGCAGTTGGGCCCTGGGATACGAGCAGTACTTC; CDR3: CASSWALGYEQYF
D: TRBD2; V: TRBV20-1; J: TRBJ2-3; size: few; DNA: TGCAGTGCTTTTATAGCGGGGGGGCCTAGCACAGATACGCAGTATTTT; CDR3: CSAFIAGGPSTDTQYF
D: .; V: TRBV20-1; J: TRBJ2-1; size: many; DNA: TGCAGTGCCCCGAAGGGAGGTTCCTACAATGAGCAGTTCTTC; CDR3: CSAPKGGSYNEQFF